One and the same sample provided the 30 T cell receptor beta chains below, sequenced in a study of cytomegalovirus exposure and HLA in healthy donors (dated by TCRdb to the late 2010s). The receptor library was made with the immunoSEQ multiplex PCR assay. A mixture of 60 forward primers for TCR Vbeta segments and 13 reverse primers for TCR Jbeta segments was used in the multiplex PCR. In its TCRdb copy, this immuneACCESS table keeps in-frame sequences only and misses some clones. Where compared with another copy, unresolved V genes explain less than half of these, and the others have no known cause. The sample's clone listing holds 190,000 or so clones. Roughly 0.74% of the sample is held by the ten biggest clonotypes. The sequenced sample consisted of PBMCs. The source of these receptors is a boy between 10 and 17 years old in good health and CMV-seronegative.

J is TRBJ2-7 and V is TRBV7-8; D possibly corresponds to TRBD2 (7 bases). The length of the CDR3 is 17 residues. The ends were cut back, 1 base at V and 0 bases at J, with 16 bases in the middle. Germline-derived CDR1 and CDR2 are SGHVS and FQNEAQ. The CDR3 region has the DNA TGTGCCAGCAGCTTAGAGCCGGGGGGCCTTAACTCCTACGAGCAGTACTTC. It translates to CASSLEPGGLNSYEQYF.

The chain is built from TRBV5-1 and TRBJ1-2; no firm D call. Germline V gives CDR1 SGHRS, CDR2 YFSETQ. Between the trimmed V and J ends, which lost 0 bases and 6 bases, there was a span of 9 bases. This CDR3 is 13 amino acids long. Here the CDR3 DNA reads TGCGCCAGCAGCTTGGTGGGAGTGGATGGCTACACCTTC. It is translated as CASSLVGVDGYTF. The whole variable domain, remainder taken from reference TRBV5-1 and TRBJ1-2, is KAGVTQTPRYLIKTRGQQVTLSCSPISGHRSVSWYQQTPGQGLQFLFEYFSETQRNKGNFPGRFSGRQFSNSRSEMNVSTLELGDSALYLCASSLVGVDGYTFGSGTRLTVV.

This rearrangement joins TRBV9 to TRBJ2-3; 8 bases line up with TRBD2. Germline V gives CDR1 SGDLS, CDR2 YYNGEE. V trimming: 3 bases; J trimming: 3 bases; junction bases outside the gene matches: 9. The CDR3 totals 16 residues. The CDR3 sequence: CASSAPARGGTDTQYF. For the CDR3, the DNA is TGTGCCAGCAGCGCACCGGCCCGGGGGGGAACAGATACGCAGTATTTT. The full variable domain, rest sourced from reference TRBV9 and TRBJ2-3, is DSGVTQTPKHLITATGQRVTLRCSPRSGDLSVYWYQQSLDQGLQFLIQYYNGEERAKGNILERFSAQQFPDLHSELNLSSLELGDSALYFCASSAPARGGTDTQYFGPGTRLTVL.

The rearrangement uses TRBV7-2 and TRBJ2-2; 12 bases map to TRBD2. Germline loops: CDR1 SGHTA, CDR2 FQGNSA. The CDR3 extends over 15 amino acids. J lost 6 bases, V lost 2 bases, and 1 base had no gene match. As DNA, the CDR3 is TGTGCCAGCAGCTTACGACTAGCGGGGGCCGGGGAGCTGTTTTTT. Translating it yields CASSLRLAGAGELFF.

The chain carries TRBV4-1 and TRBJ2-5, with TRBD1 as a possible D gene (6 bases). The J call is uncertain, as TRBJ2-7 better fits the DNA end. The germline V gene encodes CDR1 MGHRA and CDR2 YSYEKL. This CDR3 is built from 13 residues. The CDR3 DNA follows: TGCGCCAGCAGCCATTCCAGGGGCTACGAGCAGTACTTC. Residues: CASSHSRGYEQYF.

The chain combines TRBV6-1 with TRBJ1-2; the match to TRBD1 covers 7 bases. With 5 bases clipped from V and 1 base from J, the junction kept 4 bases outside the gene matches. The CDR3 contains 14 residues. Looked up from germline, CDR1 is MNHNS and CDR2 is SASEGT. CDR3 region: CASSPDRINYGYTF. Written as DNA, the CDR3 is TGTGCCAGCAGTCCGGACAGGATTAACTATGGCTACACCTTC.

The chain uses TRBV27 and TRBJ1-6; D possibly corresponds to TRBD1 (6 bases). V lost 2 bases, J lost 9 bases, and 14 bases lay in between. Germline values: CDR1 MNHEY, CDR2 SMNVEV (reference sequence). This CDR3 is 15 amino acids long. CDR3 protein: CASSLDRLNLSPLHF. CDR3 bases: TGTGCCAGCAGTTTAGACAGGCTTAACCTTTCACCCCTCCACTTT.

The rearrangement links TRBV5-5 to TRBJ1-6, with TRBD1 matching over 7 bases. The trim removed 4 bases at V and 5 bases at J, leaving 6 bases unmatched. Germline loops: CDR1 SGHKS, CDR2 YYEKEE (reference sequence). The CDR3 consists of 15 residues. For the CDR3, the DNA is TGTGCCAGCAGCCGTGACAGGGTAAATAATTCACCCCTCCACTTT. Its translation: CASSRDRVNNSPLHF.

The genes are TRBV7-9 and TRBJ2-5, with 7 nucleotides matching TRBD1. Germline trimming cut 11 bases from V and 5 bases from J; bases unmatched to any gene: 11. The germline V gene has CDR1 SEHNR and CDR2 FQNEAQ (reference sequence). This CDR3 region has 13 residues. CDR3 in amino acids: CAFGQEWKETQYF. The CDR3 region has the DNA TGTGCCTTTGGACAGGAGTGGAAGGAGACCCAGTACTTC. Looking up the rest from reference TRBV7-9 and TRBJ2-5 gives the full variable domain: DTGVSQNPRHKITKRGQNVTFRCDPISEHNRLYWYRQTLGQGPEFLTYFQNEAQLEKSRLLSDRFSAERPKGSFSTLEIQRTEQGDSAMYLCAFGQEWKETQYFGPGTRLLVL.

The chain employs TRBV7-3 and TRBJ2-3, with a tentative D call TRBD1 (6 bases). Germline-derived CDR1 and CDR2 are SGHTA and FQGTGA. V was cut by 5 bases and J by 4 bases, with 10 bases left in between. The CDR3 consists of 13 residues. In nucleotides, the CDR3 is TGTGCCAGCAGCAGTCAGGGGTCAGATACGCAGTATTTT. Amino acid sequence: CASSSQGSDTQYF.

The V gene is TRBV19, the J gene TRBJ1-1; 9 nucleotides line up with TRBD1. The CDR3 length is 15 residues. Germline V CDR1 and CDR2: LNHDA, SQIVND (reference sequence). The V gene end was trimmed by 4 bases and the J gene end by 1 base; junction bases not matched to a gene: 4. The CDR3 loop is CASSTLDRGNTEAFF. CDR3 in DNA: TGTGCCAGTAGTACATTGGACAGGGGGAACACTGAAGCTTTCTTT.

The J gene is TRBJ1-1, the V gene TRBV5-6; D is unclear. CDR1 and CDR2 (germline): SGHDT, YYEEEE. Trimming removed 4 bases at V and 8 bases at J, with 15 bases between. This CDR3 region has 13 residues. The CDR3: CASSPTTGSEAFF. In nucleotides, the CDR3 is TGTGCCAGCAGCCCTACGACGGGAAGCGAAGCTTTCTTT.

The chain joins TRBV10-3 to TRBJ2-7, with D perhaps matching TRBD2 (7 bases). Germline V gives CDR1 ENHRY, CDR2 SYGVKD. V was clipped by 8 bases and J by 3 bases, with 29 bases between them. CDR3 length: 18 residues. CDR3 loop: CAIAGGGAVWGEGYEQYF. The CDR3 DNA follows: TGTGCCATCGCTGGAGGGGGGGCCGTATGGGGGGAGGGCTACGAGCAGTACTTC.

The J gene is TRBJ2-1, the V gene TRBV6-5; D is unresolved. Trimming took 0 bases from V and 6 from J, leaving 9 bases between them. The CDR3 has 14 residues. Germline lookup yields CDR1 MNHEY and CDR2 SVGAGI. In nucleotides, the CDR3 is TGTGCCAGCAGTTACTCAGAGGATTTCAATGAGCAGTTCTTC. Translated, it gives CASSYSEDFNEQFF.

The CDR3, as DNA: TGTGCCAGCTCAGTCGGGACAGATCAGCCCCAGCATTTT. Translated: CASSVGTDQPQHF. The chain couples TRBV18 to TRBJ1-5, with 7 bases that match TRBD1. The ends lost 5 bases at V and 5 bases at J; junction bases unmatched: 3. Looked up from germline, CDR1 is KGHSH and CDR2 is LQKENI. The CDR3 runs 13 residues.

CDR3: CASSDGLAGYEQYF. The CDR3 region has the DNA TGTGCCAGCAGTGACGGACTAGCGGGGTACGAGCAGTACTTC. The chain joins TRBV6-1 to TRBJ2-7, with 12 bases matching TRBD2. The germline V gene encodes CDR1 MNHNS and CDR2 SASEGT. The CDR3 loop spans 14 amino acids. Germline trimming cut 3 bases from V and 4 bases from J; bases unmatched to any gene: 1.

V usage is TRBV10-3 and J usage is TRBJ1-5, with D possibly TRBD1 on 5 matching bases. The ends were cut back, 6 bases at V and 0 bases at J, with 9 bases in the middle. Germline V gene data show CDR1 as ENHRY and CDR2 as SYGVKD. CDR3 size: 14 residues. The CDR3 spells CAIRSDSSNQPQHF. The CDR3 DNA is TGTGCCATCAGATCTGACAGTAGCAATCAGCCCCAGCATTTT.

J is TRBJ2-2 and V is TRBV19, with TRBD1 matching 10 bases. The CDR3 spans 13 residues. The V gene's germline CDR1 is LNHDA and CDR2 SQIVND (reference sequence). The J segment lost 6 bases and the V segment lost 6 bases, leaving 1 base of the junction unmatched. For the CDR3, the DNA is TGTGCCAGTAGCGACAGGGGGCCCGGGGAGCTGTTTTTT. This encodes CASSDRGPGELFF.

The gene calls are TRBV30 and TRBJ1-1; 7 bases line up with TRBD1. Germline CDR1 and CDR2: GTSNPN and SVGIG (reference sequence). This CDR3 spans 13 amino acids. CDR3 nucleotide sequence: TGTGCATTTCGGACAGGAGCCAACACTGAAGCTTTCTTT. The encoded protein is CAFRTGANTEAFF.

J is TRBJ2-4 and V is TRBV5-1; TRBD1 aligns across 11 bases. Per the germline V gene, CDR1 is SGHRS and CDR2 is YFSETQ. Trimming cost V 1 base and J 1 base; bases outside gene matches: 7. The length of the CDR3 is 18 residues. For the CDR3, the DNA is TGCGCCAGCAGCTTGATAGGCCGGGACAGGGGGGCCAAAAACATTCAGTACTTC. Translation gives CASSLIGRDRGAKNIQYF.

The chain is built from TRBV30 and TRBJ1-2; D is possibly TRBD1 (5 bases). The V gene's germline CDR1 is GTSNPN and CDR2 SVGIG (reference sequence). Trimming cost V 1 base and J 4 bases, with 13 bases left between them. The CDR3 covers 14 residues. The chain's CDR3 is CAWSEYGGTYGYTF. CDR3 in DNA: TGTGCCTGGAGTGAGTACGGGGGGACCTATGGCTACACCTTC.

The chain carries TRBV5-1 and TRBJ1-2; D uncertain. Germline V gives CDR1 SGHRS, CDR2 YFSETQ. V was trimmed by 4 bases and J by 5 bases, leaving 9 bases between them. This CDR3 is 12 amino acids long. The CDR3 spells CASSLDEYGYTF. DNA of the CDR3: TGCGCCAGCAGCCTAGATGAGTATGGCTACACCTTC.

The V and J genes are TRBV7-2 and TRBJ2-7; D may be TRBD2 (7 bases). The CDR3 spans 14 residues. Trimming stripped 0 bases from V and 6 bases from J, with 12 bases between. Germline CDR1 and CDR2: SGHTA and FQGNSA. The CDR3 DNA is TGTGCCAGCAGCTTAGCGAGGAGGGGGGGCGAGCAGTACTTC. It translates to CASSLARRGGEQYF.

The chain recombines TRBV18 with TRBJ1-1; D unresolved. The V gene's germline CDR1 is KGHSH and CDR2 LQKENI. V gave up 6 bases and J gave up 8 bases, with 16 bases separating them. The CDR3 has 13 residues. The CDR3 protein is CASSYTPGLEAFF. The CDR3 bases are TGTGCCAGCTCCTATACCCCCGGACTGGAAGCTTTCTTT.

CDR3 region: CATSRVREAGANVLTF. The CDR3 region has the DNA TGTGCCACCAGCAGAGTAAGGGAGGCTGGGGCCAACGTCCTGACTTTC. The rearrangement uses TRBV15 and TRBJ2-6; D might be TRBD2 (6 bases). Looked up from germline, CDR1 is LNHNV and CDR2 is YYDKDF (reference sequence). V was cut by 1 base and J by 2 bases, with 9 bases left in between. The CDR3 loop spans 16 amino acids.

This sequence joins TRBV25-1 and TRBJ2-7; TRBD1 agrees at 11 bases. Losses at the gene ends were 5 bases for V and 3 bases for J; bases not matched to a gene: 9. The CDR3 runs to 16 residues. The germline V gene encodes CDR1 MGHDK and CDR2 SYGVNS. CDR3 amino acids: CASSSRVGTGGYEQYF. Written as DNA, the CDR3 is TGTGCCAGCAGTTCCCGGGTGGGGACAGGGGGCTACGAGCAGTACTTC.

The chain carries TRBV11-2 and TRBJ2-5; D perhaps matches TRBD2 (6 bases). This CDR3 contains 14 residues. Germline V CDR1 and CDR2: SGHAT, FQNNGV. Trimming pared 6 bases from V and 3 bases from J, leaving 14 bases between. The CDR3 sequence: CASRLIRGKETQYF. CDR3 DNA sequence: TGTGCCAGCAGGTTGATTCGGGGGAAAGAGACCCAGTACTTC.

This chain uses TRBV5-6 with TRBJ2-3; D not resolved. CDR1 and CDR2 from the germline V gene are SGHDT and YYEEEE. The germline V and J ends were trimmed by 7 bases and 4 bases, with 16 bases remaining between them. This CDR3 is 14 amino acids long. The CDR3 reads CASLVAPSADTQYF. The CDR3 DNA reads TGTGCCAGCCTAGTCGCCCCATCGGCAGATACGCAGTATTTT.

The V gene is TRBV11-2, the J gene TRBJ2-7; D gene ambiguous. The CDR3 is made up of 15 amino acids. CDR1 is SGHAT and CDR2 is FQNNGV in the germline V gene. The V end lost 2 bases, the J end lost 5 bases, and 16 bases lay between the germline ends. CDR3 nucleotides: TGTGCCAGCAGCTTAAATCTCCCGAGCCCCGACGAGCAGTACTTC. Translating it yields CASSLNLPSPDEQYF.

The genes are TRBV7-9 and TRBJ1-3; TRBD1 matches at 10 bases. CDR1 is SEHNR, CDR2 FQNEAQ, per germline (reference sequence). Trimming at V came to 1 base and at J to 4 bases, leaving 7 bases not matched to a gene. There are 17 residues in the CDR3. CDR3 residues: CASSLGGQGVSGNTIYF. DNA of the CDR3: TGTGCCAGCAGCTTAGGAGGACAGGGGGTTTCGGGAAACACCATATATTTT.